The sequence of this T cell receptor beta chain was determined in a study of T cells in localized non-small cell lung cancer. Findings and caveats of the study: Among the top 100 tumor clones, a median about 57 appeared in adjacent lung.

Germline V gene data show CDR1 as SGHAT and CDR2 as FQNNGV. Deletions cut 5 bases from V and 1 base from J, with 11 bases between. There are 15 residues in the CDR3. The method was immunoSEQ multiplex PCR; TCRdb's version includes in-frame clones alone and lacks a portion of them. The data show around 30,000 clones, around 82% seen once. Notes on this clone: The antigen is not known.

This material consisted of peripheral blood, taken before any cancer treatment. The sequence derives from an older male donor with stage II squamous cell lung carcinoma. This chain links TRBV11-2 with TRBJ2-2, with D tentatively TRBD2 (6 bases). The CDR3 DNA sequence: TGTGCCAGCAGCCCCGGGACTTTGAACACCGGGGAGCTGTTTTTT. It is translated as CASSPGTLNTGELFF.